Below, 16 T cell receptor beta chains from the same sample are listed, as sequenced in a study of T cells after yellow fever vaccination. TCRdb passed the 5' RACE reads through MiXCR, listing each CDR3 protein once. This table holds more than 110,000 distinct CDR3 sequences, 5% to 7.5% found once. Sequenced here: CD4+ T cells sorted from PBMCs, sampled 10 days after the yellow fever booster vaccination. These receptor sequences come from a man aged 25 to 40 who received the YFV17D yellow fever vaccine.

This clonotype showed up many times. J is TRBJ1-5 and V is TRBV12-3 or TRBV12-4; D is ambiguous. The CDR3 contains 16 residues. V lost 1 base to trimming and J lost 1 base, with 11 bases between them. The CDR3 bases are TGTGCCAGCAGTTTAGAAGGCGAAGTCAGCAATCAGCCCCAGCATTTT. As protein: CASSLEGEVSNQPQHF.

This clonotype was observed many times. The chain joins TRBV12-3 or TRBV12-4 to TRBJ2-7, with 7 bases aligning to TRBD1. CDR3 size: 14 residues. V lost 5 bases to trimming and J lost 1 base; unmatched junction nucleotides: 5. CDR3 protein: CASSTAGGSYEQYF. The CDR3 nucleotides read TGTGCCAGCAGTACAGCAGGGGGTTCCTACGAGCAGTACTTC.

Remarks on this clonotype: This may come from a read error, since a much larger clone is one base off. The chain is built from TRBV10-3 and TRBJ2-1; the D gene could be TRBD1 or TRBD2 (5 bases each). Germline lookup yields CDR1 ENHRY and CDR2 SYGVKD. V was pared by 9 bases and J by 8 bases, with 20 bases between. This CDR3 spans 14 amino acids. CDR3 sequence: CAMGVSTDYYEQFF. CDR3 coding DNA: TGTGCCATGGGGGTCTCGACAGATTACTATGAGCAGTTCTTC.

This clonotype was detected many times. The V call is TRBV10-2, the J call TRBJ1-5; D is unclear. Trimming pared 4 bases from V and 2 bases from J, leaving 6 bases between. Germline CDR1 reads WSHSY; CDR2 reads SAAADI. The CDR3 totals 13 residues. The CDR3 DNA follows: TGCGCCAGCAGTGTAGGAGGCAATCAGCCCCAGCATTTT. The encoded protein is CASSVGGNQPQHF.

Ten or more counts support this clonotype. This chain uses TRBV3-1 with TRBJ2-1; 7 bases align to TRBD2. The germline gives CDR1 LGHDT, CDR2 YNNKEL (reference sequence). The CDR3 contains 12 residues. The trim removed 4 bases at V and 10 bases at J, leaving 4 bases unmatched. CDR3 amino acids: CASSRLAREQFF. CDR3 nucleotide sequence: TGTGCCAGCAGCCGACTAGCCCGGGAGCAGTTCTTC.

Ten or more counts support this clonotype. The V and J genes are TRBV5-1 and TRBJ2-1; 7 bases are shared with TRBD1. Germline V gene lookup returns CDR1 SGHRS and CDR2 YFSETQ. The CDR3 runs 16 residues. Trimming removed 3 bases from V and 3 bases from J; junction bases left unmatched: 9. The CDR3 sequence: CASSSPRDRLYNEQFF. CDR3 coding DNA: TGCGCCAGCAGCTCCCCCCGGGACAGACTCTACAATGAGCAGTTCTTC.

There are many counts of this clonotype. The rearrangement joins TRBV30 to TRBJ2-7, with 9 bases identical to TRBD2. The V gene end was trimmed by 4 bases and the J gene end by 4 bases; junction bases not matched to a gene: 8. Germline V gene sequence: CDR1 GTSNPN, CDR2 SVGIG (reference sequence). CDR3 length: 14 amino acids. CDR3: CAWTFSGSKYEQYF. For the CDR3, the DNA is TGTGCCTGGACCTTTAGCGGGAGTAAATACGAGCAGTACTTC.

As to this clonotype: This may stem from a read error, because a much larger clone lies one nucleotide away. The chain employs TRBV5-8 and TRBJ1-1; D not certain. From germline, CDR1 is SGHTS and CDR2 YDEGEE. The CDR3 consists of 14 residues. Trimming cost V 1 base and J 5 bases, with 12 bases left between them. In DNA form, the CDR3 reads TGTGCCAGCAGCTTGTCGCGGCAGAAGACTGAAGCTTTCTTT. Encoded protein: CASSLSRQKTEAFF.

In this sample, this clonotype turned up many times. The chain is built from TRBV12-3 or TRBV12-4 and TRBJ2-1, with D maybe TRBD1 (5 bases). There are 12 residues in the CDR3. V lost 5 bases and J lost 5, with 7 bases in between. CDR3: CASSGADNEQFF. The CDR3 coding sequence is TGTGCCAGCAGTGGGGCCGACAATGAGCAGTTCTTC.

Many counts were recorded for this clonotype. The rearrangement links TRBV6-5 to TRBJ1-1; D gene ambiguous. The V gene lost 4 bases and the J gene lost 9 bases, with 21 bases spanning the gap. Germline-derived CDR1 and CDR2 are MNHEY and SVGAGI. The CDR3 sequence is 15 residues long. CDR3 in DNA: TGTGCCAGCAGTTCAAATGCGAAAAGTTCTCTTAAAGCTTTCTTT. It is translated as CASSSNAKSSLKAFF.

This clonotype has at least ten counts. The CDR3 sequence is CASSFRAGGYDEQFF. In DNA, the CDR3 is TGTGCCAGCAGCTTTAGGGCAGGGGGATACGATGAGCAGTTCTTC. This sequence joins TRBV7-2 and TRBJ2-1, with 7 bases aligning to TRBD1. Germline CDR1 SGHTA, CDR2 FQGNSA. Trimming at V came to 3 bases and at J to 8 bases, leaving 10 bases not matched to a gene. This CDR3 spans 15 amino acids.

Ten or more counts support this clonotype. The chain has TRBV5-1 and TRBJ2-7; D is unclear. Germline values: CDR1 SGHRS, CDR2 YFSETQ. This CDR3 has 13 amino acids. Deletions cut 4 bases from V and 2 bases from J, with 10 bases between. The CDR3, as DNA: TGCGCCAGCAGCACGGATAGGGCCTACGAGCAGTACTTC. It codes for CASSTDRAYEQYF.

The genes are TRBV12-3 or TRBV12-4 and TRBJ1-2; D is uncertain. The CDR3 runs to 15 residues. V dropped 3 bases and J dropped 2 bases, with 13 bases sitting between them. CDR3 loop: CASSLIGFENYGYTF. The CDR3 DNA reads as TGTGCCAGCAGTTTGATTGGGTTTGAAAACTATGGCTACACCTTC.

The table lists this clonotype with many counts. This chain links TRBV5-1 with TRBJ1-5; D gene ambiguous. This CDR3 region has 16 residues. Germline V lookup: CDR1 SGHRS, CDR2 YFSETQ. The V and J ends lost 0 bases and 5 bases respectively, with 15 bases between them. CDR3 in amino acids: CASSLGGGRHDQPQHF. The CDR3 DNA reads as TGCGCCAGCAGCTTGGGAGGTGGCAGACACGATCAGCCCCAGCATTTT.

This clonotype showed up many times. The chain links TRBV7-2 to TRBJ2-7; 8 nucleotides match TRBD1. Germline-derived CDR1 and CDR2 are SGHTA and FQGNSA. The CDR3 contains 13 residues. Germline trimming cut 1 base from V and 6 bases from J; bases unmatched to any gene: 2. The chain's CDR3 is CASSLGTGFEQYF. DNA for the CDR3: TGTGCCAGCAGCTTAGGGACAGGGTTCGAGCAGTACTTC.

This clonotype was counted at least ten times. The chain uses TRBV11-2 and TRBJ2-4; 8 bases are shared with TRBD1. The V segment lost 1 base and the J segment 9 bases; nucleotides outside the gene matches: 17. Germline V gene sequence: CDR1 SGHAT, CDR2 FQNNGV. The CDR3 spans 18 residues. Here the CDR3 reads CASSLGAGGAGDLGIQYF. The CDR3 DNA sequence: TGTGCCAGCAGCTTAGGGGCAGGGGGCGCAGGGGACCTTGGCATTCAGTACTTC. Looking up the rest from reference TRBV11-2 and TRBJ2-4 gives the full variable domain: EAGVAQSPRYKIIEKRQSVAFWCNPISGHATLYWYQQILGQGPKLLIQFQNNGVVDDSQLPKDRFSAERLKGVDSTLKIQPAKLEDSAVYLCASSLGAGGAGDLGIQYFGAGTRLSVL.